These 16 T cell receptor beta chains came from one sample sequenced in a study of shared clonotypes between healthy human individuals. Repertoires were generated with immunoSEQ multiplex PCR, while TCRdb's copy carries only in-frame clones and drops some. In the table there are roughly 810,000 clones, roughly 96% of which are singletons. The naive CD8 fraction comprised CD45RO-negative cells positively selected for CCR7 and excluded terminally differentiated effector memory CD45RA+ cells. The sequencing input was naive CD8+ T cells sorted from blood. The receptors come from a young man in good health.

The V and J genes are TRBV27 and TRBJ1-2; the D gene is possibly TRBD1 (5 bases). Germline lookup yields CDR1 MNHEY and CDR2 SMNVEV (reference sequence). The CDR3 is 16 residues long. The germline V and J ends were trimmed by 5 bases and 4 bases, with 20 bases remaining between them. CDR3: CASSPGTMQELYGYTF. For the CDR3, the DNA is TGTGCCAGCAGTCCTGGGACGATGCAGGAACTCTATGGCTACACCTTC.

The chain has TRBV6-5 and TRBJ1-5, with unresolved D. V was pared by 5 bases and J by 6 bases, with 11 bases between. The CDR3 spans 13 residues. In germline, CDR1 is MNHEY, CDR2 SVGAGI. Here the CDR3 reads CASSPNQGQPQHF. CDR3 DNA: TGTGCCAGCAGTCCAAACCAAGGTCAGCCCCAGCATTTT.

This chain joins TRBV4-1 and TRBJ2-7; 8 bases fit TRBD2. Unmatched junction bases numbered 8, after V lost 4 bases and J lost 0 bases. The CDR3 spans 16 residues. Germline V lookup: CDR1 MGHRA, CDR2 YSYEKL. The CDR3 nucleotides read TGCGCCAGCAGCCCCGGGGGGGCGGGCCACTCCTACGAGCAGTACTTC. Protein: CASSPGGAGHSYEQYF.

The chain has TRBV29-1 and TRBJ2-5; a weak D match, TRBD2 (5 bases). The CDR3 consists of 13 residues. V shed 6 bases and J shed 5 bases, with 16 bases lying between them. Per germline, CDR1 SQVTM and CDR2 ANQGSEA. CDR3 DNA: TGCAGCGTCGAAACCGGACTTAAGGAGACCCAGTACTTC. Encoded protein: CSVETGLKETQYF.

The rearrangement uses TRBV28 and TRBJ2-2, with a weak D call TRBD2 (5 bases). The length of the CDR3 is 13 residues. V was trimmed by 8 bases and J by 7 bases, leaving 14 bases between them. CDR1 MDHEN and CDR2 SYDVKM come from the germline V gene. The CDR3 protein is CASFEWESGELFF. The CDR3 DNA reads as TGTGCCAGCTTCGAGTGGGAGAGCGGGGAGCTGTTTTTT.

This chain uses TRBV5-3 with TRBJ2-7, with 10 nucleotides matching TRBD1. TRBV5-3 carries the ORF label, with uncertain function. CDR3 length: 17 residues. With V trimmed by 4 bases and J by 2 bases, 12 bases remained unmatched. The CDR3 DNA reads TGTGCCAGAAGCCAGTTCTTCTCTGGGACAGGGGCCTACGAGCAGTACTTC. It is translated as CARSQFFSGTGAYEQYF.

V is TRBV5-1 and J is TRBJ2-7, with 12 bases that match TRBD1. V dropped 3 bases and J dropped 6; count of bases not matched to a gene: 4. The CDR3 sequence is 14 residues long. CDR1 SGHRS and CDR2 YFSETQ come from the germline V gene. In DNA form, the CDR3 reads TGCGCCAGCAGCTGGGACAGGGGGCAAGGCGAGCAGTACTTC. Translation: CASSWDRGQGEQYF.

Here the CDR3 DNA reads TGTGCCAGCAGCCTGGACGGTACCTACAATGAGCAGTTCTTC. This codes for CASSLDGTYNEQFF. The V gene is TRBV7-3, the J gene TRBJ2-1; D is undetermined. In germline, CDR1 is SGHTA, CDR2 FQGTGA. This CDR3 contains 14 residues. V lost 5 bases, J lost 2 bases, and 10 bases lay in between.

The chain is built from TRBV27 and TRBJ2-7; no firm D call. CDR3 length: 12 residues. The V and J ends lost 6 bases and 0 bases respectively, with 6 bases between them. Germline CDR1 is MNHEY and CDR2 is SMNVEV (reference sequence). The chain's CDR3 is CASRGSSYEQYF. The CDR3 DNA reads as TGTGCCAGCAGGGGAAGCTCCTACGAGCAGTACTTC.

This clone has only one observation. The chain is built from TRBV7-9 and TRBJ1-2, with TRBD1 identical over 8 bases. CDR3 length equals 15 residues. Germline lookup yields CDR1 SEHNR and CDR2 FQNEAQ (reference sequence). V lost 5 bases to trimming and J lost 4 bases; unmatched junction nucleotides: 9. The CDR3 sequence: CASSTDREASYGYTF. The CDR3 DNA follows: TGTGCCAGCAGCACGGACAGGGAAGCGAGCTATGGCTACACCTTC.

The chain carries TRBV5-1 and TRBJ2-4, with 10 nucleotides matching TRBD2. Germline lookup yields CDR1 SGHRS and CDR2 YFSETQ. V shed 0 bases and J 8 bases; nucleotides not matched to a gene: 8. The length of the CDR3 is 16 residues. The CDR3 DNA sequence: TGCGCCAGCAGCTTGGGAGTTAGCGGGAGGTCGGACATTCAGTACTTC. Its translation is CASSLGVSGRSDIQYF.

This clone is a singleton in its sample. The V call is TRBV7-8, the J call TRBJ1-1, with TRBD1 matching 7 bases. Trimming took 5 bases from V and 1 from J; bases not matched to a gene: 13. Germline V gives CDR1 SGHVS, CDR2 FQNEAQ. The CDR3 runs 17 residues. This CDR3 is CASSTGQRITQNTEAFF. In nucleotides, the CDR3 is TGTGCCAGCAGCACGGGACAGCGAATAACCCAGAACACTGAAGCTTTCTTT.

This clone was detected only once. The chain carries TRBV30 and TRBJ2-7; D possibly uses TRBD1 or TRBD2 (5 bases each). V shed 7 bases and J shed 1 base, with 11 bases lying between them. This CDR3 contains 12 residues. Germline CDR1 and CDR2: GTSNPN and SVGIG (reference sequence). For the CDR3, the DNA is TGTGCCTACCGGGACGGATCCTACGAGCAGTACTTC. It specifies CAYRDGSYEQYF.

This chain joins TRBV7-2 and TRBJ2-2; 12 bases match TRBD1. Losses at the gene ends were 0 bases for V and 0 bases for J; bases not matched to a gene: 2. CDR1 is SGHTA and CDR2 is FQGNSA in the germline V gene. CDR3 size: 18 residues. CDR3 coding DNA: TGTGCCAGCAGCTTAGCCGGGACAGGGGGCTCGAACACCGGGGAGCTGTTTTTT. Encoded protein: CASSLAGTGGSNTGELFF.

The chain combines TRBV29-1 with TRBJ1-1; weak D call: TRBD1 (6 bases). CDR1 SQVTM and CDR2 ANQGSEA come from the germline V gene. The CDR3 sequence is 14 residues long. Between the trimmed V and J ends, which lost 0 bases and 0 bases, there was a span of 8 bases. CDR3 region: CSVEDRGMNTEAFF. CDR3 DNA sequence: TGCAGCGTTGAAGACAGGGGTATGAACACTGAAGCTTTCTTT.

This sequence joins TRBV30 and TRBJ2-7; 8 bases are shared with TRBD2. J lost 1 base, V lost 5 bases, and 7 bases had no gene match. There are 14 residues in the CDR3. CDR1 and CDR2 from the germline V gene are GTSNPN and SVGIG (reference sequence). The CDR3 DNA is TGTGCCTGGGGACCCGGACTAGCTTCCTACGAGCAGTACTTC. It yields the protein CAWGPGLASYEQYF.